The 11 T cell receptor beta chains below were found in one sample sequenced in a study of blood T cell repertoires in COVID-19. The table came from immunoSEQ multiplex PCR; TCRdb's copy has only in-frame clones and leaves some out. The sample contains 85,000 to 95,000 clones, roughly 84% of which appear only once. The sample was peripheral blood. These receptors all come from a woman at least 80 years old with acute or convalescent COVID-19.

The V and J genes are TRBV19 and TRBJ2-1, with 8 positions matching TRBD2. Unmatched junction bases numbered 8, after V lost 7 bases and J lost 6 bases. The CDR3 length is 14 residues. The germline gives CDR1 LNHDA, CDR2 SQIVND (reference sequence). CDR3 sequence: CASKRSGSGNEQFF. The CDR3 nucleotides are TGTGCCAGTAAAAGGAGCGGGAGCGGCAATGAGCAGTTCTTC.

The chain carries TRBV19 and TRBJ2-7; 7 bases align to TRBD1. The CDR3 is 15 amino acids. V shed 7 bases and J 6 bases; nucleotides not matched to a gene: 15. Germline CDR1 LNHDA, CDR2 SQIVND (reference sequence). CDR3: CASTPWGTDPCEQYF. The DNA of the CDR3 is TGTGCCAGTACCCCCTGGGGGACAGATCCATGCGAGCAGTACTTC.

V is TRBV30 and J is TRBJ2-7; no clear D. CDR3 length equals 11 residues. Germline CDR1 is GTSNPN and CDR2 is SVGIG (reference sequence). V was trimmed by 4 bases and J by 1 base, leaving 5 bases between them. This CDR3 reads CAWTRSYEQYF. The CDR3, as DNA: TGTGCCTGGACCAGGTCCTACGAGCAGTACTTC.

This clone was detected only a few times. The chain is built from TRBV11-3 and TRBJ1-1; unclear D gene. This CDR3 is built from 13 residues. Germline values: CDR1 SGHNT, CDR2 YENEEA. Trimming shortened V by 6 bases and J by 11 bases, and 19 bases separated the two germline ends. The CDR3 sequence: CASRTMGAGWAFF. The CDR3 bases are TGTGCCAGCAGGACAATGGGAGCAGGATGGGCTTTCTTT.

The chain carries TRBV5-4 and TRBJ2-3; TRBD2 matches 7 bases. The V gene's germline CDR1 is SGHNT and CDR2 YYREEE (reference sequence). The CDR3 consists of 16 residues. J gave up 0 bases and V 5 bases, and 9 bases lay outside the gene matches. The DNA for the CDR3 is TGTGCCAGCAGGTCTCCCGGACTAGGGAGCACAGATACGCAGTATTTT. Translating gives CASRSPGLGSTDTQYF.

This chain uses TRBV7-9 with TRBJ2-7; possible D gene TRBD1, 5 bases. The length of the CDR3 is 15 residues. The germline V gene encodes CDR1 SEHNR and CDR2 FQNEAQ (reference sequence). Deletions cut 1 base from V and 3 bases from J, with 13 bases between. CDR3 nucleotide sequence: TGTGCCAGCAGCTTAGGGGGCAGCCAAGGCTACGAGCAGTACTTC. It translates to CASSLGGSQGYEQYF.

The rearrangement uses TRBV21-1 and TRBJ1-2; the table's D call, TRBD1, was not checked against the DNA. TRBV21-1 is annotated as a pseudogene. The length of the CDR3 is 17 residues. CDR3 DNA: TGTGCCAGCAGCCCTAAAAGGGGGACAGGGGTACACTATGGCTACACCTTC. It is translated as CASSPKRGTGVHYGYTF.

The chain links TRBV5-4 to TRBJ2-7; D possibly corresponds to TRBD2 (6 bases). The V end lost 2 bases, the J end lost 7 bases, and 16 bases lay between the germline ends. CDR1 is SGHNT and CDR2 is YYREEE in the germline V gene (reference sequence). The CDR3 loop spans 14 amino acids. DNA for the CDR3: TGTGCCAGCAGCTTTCTAGCGACCTCAGGAGAGCAGTACTTC. Its protein product is CASSFLATSGEQYF.

The sample holds one count of this clone. This rearrangement joins TRBV5-5 to TRBJ1-1; tentative D call: TRBD1 (5 bases). Germline CDR1 is SGHKS and CDR2 is YYEKEE (reference sequence). V was clipped by 1 base and J by 1 base, with 8 bases between them. This CDR3 is 14 amino acids long. CDR3 region: CASSLQGRNTEAFF. The CDR3 region has the DNA TGTGCCAGCAGCTTGCAGGGTAGGAACACTGAAGCTTTCTTT.

This chain connects TRBV6-5 to TRBJ1-2; D uncertain. Trimming shortened V by 6 bases and J by 4 bases, and 12 bases separated the two germline ends. Germline loops: CDR1 MNHEY, CDR2 SVGAGI. This CDR3 contains 13 residues. CDR3 sequence reads: CASRPHQSYGYTF. For the CDR3, the DNA is TGTGCCAGCAGACCACACCAATCCTATGGCTACACCTTC.

This chain's CDR3 is CAISGAGSPEAFF. CDR3 bases: TGTGCCATCAGTGGGGCAGGGTCCCCTGAAGCTTTCTTT. The V and J genes are TRBV10-3 and TRBJ1-1; tentatively, D is TRBD1 (5 bases). Trimming stripped 4 bases from V and 6 bases from J, with 12 bases between. Germline CDR1 reads ENHRY; CDR2 reads SYGVKD. This CDR3 is built from 13 residues.